This is a list of T cell receptor beta chains from one sample in a study of blood T cell repertoires in COVID-19. The protocol was immunoSEQ multiplex PCR, while the TCRdb copy is restricted to in-frame clones and leaves out a portion. The sample has approximately 240,000 clones; nearly 90% are singletons. The source material was peripheral blood. The receptors shown here come from a woman in her late teens or twenties who had recovered from COVID-19. Each CDR3 is given with its conserved first and last residue. D genes are given only for firm matches. Clone size appears in some rows only: once, few, many, or a class for an expanded clone.

clone size | D gene | J gene | V gene | CDR3 DNA | CDR3 protein
NA | NA | TRBJ2-5 | TRBV4-1 | TGCGCCAGCAGCCAAGATAGGAGGGAGACCCAGTACTTC | CASSQDRRETQYF
once | NA | TRBJ1-5 | TRBV30 | TGTGCCTGGAGTCCGGGTAGCAATCAGCCCCAGCATTTT | CAWSPGSNQPQHF
NA | TRBD1 | TRBJ2-7 | TRBV10-3 | TGTGCCGTACTAAACCGGGACAGGGGGGGCGAGCAGTACTTC | CAVLNRDRGGEQYF
NA | NA | TRBJ1-6 | TRBV6-5 | TGTGCCAGCAGTTCTCTCTTTAATTCACCCCTCCACTTT | CASSSLFNSPLHF
NA | NA | TRBJ2-3 | TRBV18 | TGTGCCAGCTCTCATCCGGGAGCGAGCACAGATACGCAGTATTTT | CASSHPGASTDTQYF
few | TRBD2 | TRBJ2-1 | TRBV7-8 | TGTGCCAGCAGCCTCTACTTGTGGGAGGGCCGTAGCTCCTACAATGAGCAGTTCTTC | CASSLYLWEGRSSYNEQFF
NA | TRBD2 | TRBJ2-4 | TRBV7-8 | TGTGCCAGCAGCTTAAAGGGAGGGCCATTTTGGGGCATTCAGTACTTC | CASSLKGGPFWGIQYF
NA | NA | TRBJ2-3 | TRBV3-1/TRBV3-2 | TGTGCCAGCAGCCAAGCTCTAGTCGCGCCAGATACGCAGTATTTT | CASSQALVAPDTQYF
once | NA | TRBJ1-3 | TRBV7-2 | TGTGCCAGCAGCTTCCCCTCAGGGCTCTCTGGAAACACCATATATTTT | CASSFPSGLSGNTIYF
NA | NA | TRBJ2-7 | TRBV30 | TGTGCCTGGAGTGTATCCAGTTCCGAGCAGTACTTC | CAWSVSSSEQYF
NA | NA | TRBJ2-5 | TRBV19 | TGTGCCAGTAGTATTGGACTATGGTACCAAGAGACCCAGTACTTC | CASSIGLWYQETQYF
NA | TRBD1 | TRBJ1-1 | TRBV5-6 | TGTGCCAGCAGCTTTCGCAGGGACAGGGGGCGGGTTACTGAAGCTTTCTTT | CASSFRRDRGRVTEAFF
once | TRBD2 | TRBJ2-1 | TRBV7-6 | TGTGCCAGCAGTCAGACTAGCGGGAGCTACAATGAGCAGTTCTTC | CASSQTSGSYNEQFF
NA | NA | TRBJ1-1 | TRBV19 | TGTGCCAGTACTTTTGACAGACAAAACACTGAAGCTTTCTTT | CASTFDRQNTEAFF
NA | NA | TRBJ2-1 | TRBV5-6 | TGTGCCAGCAGCTTCGCAGGCGAATCCTACAATGAGCAGTTCTTC | CASSFAGESYNEQFF
NA | NA | TRBJ2-5 | TRBV4-1 | TGCGCCAGCAGCCAAGTCACTGATCCTCTAGAGACCCAGTACTTC | CASSQVTDPLETQYF
NA | TRBD2 | TRBJ2-1 | TRBV9 | TGTGCCAGCAGCGTAGAGACTAGCGGGAGTCCCCTCAATGAGCAGTTCTTC | CASSVETSGSPLNEQFF
few | NA | TRBJ2-2 | TRBV25-1 | TGTGCCAGCAGTTTTTCGGGGCTGGGGGACTACACCGGGGAGCTGTTTTTT | CASSFSGLGDYTGELFF
NA | TRBD2 | TRBJ2-1 | TRBV4-3 | TGCGCCAGCAGCCAACTATCCGGGACTAGCGGGAGGGCCCTCCTCGATGAGCAGTTCTTC | CASSQLSGTSGRALLDEQFF
NA | NA | TRBJ2-2 | TRBV6-2/TRBV6-3 | TGTGCCAGCAGTTACCGTGCCGGGGAGCTGTTTTTT | CASSYRAGELFF
NA | TRBD1 | TRBJ1-1 | TRBV6-2/TRBV6-3 | TGTGCCAGCAGTTACTCGAGCGACAGGGCAAACACTGAAGCTTTCTTT | CASSYSSDRANTEAFF
NA | NA | TRBJ2-1 | TRBV4-1 | TGCGCCAGCAGCCAAGCCAGGGGTCGGTATGAGCAGTTCTTC | CASSQARGRYEQFF
NA | TRBD2 | TRBJ2-1 | TRBV9 | TGTGCCAGCAGCGTTCGACTAGCGGACTACAATGAGCAGTTCTTC | CASSVRLADYNEQFF
NA | NA | TRBJ1-2 | TRBV23-1 | TGCGCCAGCAGTCAATCTTCGGGAACTAACTATGGCTACACCTTC | CASSQSSGTNYGYTF
NA | TRBD1 | TRBJ1-1 | TRBV5-4 | TGTGCCAGCAGCTTTCCGACAGGGAGCGATGCTGAAGCTTTCTTT | CASSFPTGSDAEAFF
NA | NA | TRBJ2-3 | TRBV21-1 | TGTGCCAGCAGCACTAGCGGGAGAGTAGGAGATACGCAGTATTTT | CASSTSGRVGDTQYF
NA | NA | TRBJ1-2 | TRBV21-1 | TGTGCCAGCAGCACGGGGGGAAACTATGGCTACACCTTC | CASSTGGNYGYTF
NA | NA | TRBJ2-7 | TRBV7-9 | TGTGCCAGCAGCTTGGACAGTTTCTACGAGCAGTACTTC | CASSLDSFYEQYF
NA | NA | TRBJ2-5 | TRBV4-3 | TGCGCCAGCAGCCAAGATCCCTATGGGACACCCTCAGGCCAAGAGACCCAGTACTTC | CASSQDPYGTPSGQETQYF
NA | TRBD2 | TRBJ2-7 | TRBV6-2/TRBV6-3 | TGTGCCAGCAGTTACTCGAGGACTAGCGGAAACTACGAGCAGTACTTC | CASSYSRTSGNYEQYF
few | NA | TRBJ1-6 | TRBV24-1 | TGTGCCATCGGGACAAGAAATTCACCCCTCCACTTT | CAIGTRNSPLHF
NA | NA | TRBJ2-7 | TRBV6-4 | TGTGCCAGCAGTGACTCAAACGGGATCCCGGACGAGCAGTACTTC | CASSDSNGIPDEQYF
once | NA | TRBJ1-1 | TRBV4-3 | TGCGCCAGCAGCCAAGATATAAGGGCGGGCACTGAAGCTTTCTTT | CASSQDIRAGTEAFF
NA | TRBD1 | TRBJ1-2 | TRBV5-1 | TGCGCCAGCAGCTTGTGGACAGGGGTGGACTATGGCTACACCTTC | CASSLWTGVDYGYTF
NA | TRBD1 | TRBJ1-4 | TRBV13 | TGTGCCAGCAGCCTTAGCCCGGGACAGAGTAATGAAAAACTGTTTTTT | CASSLSPGQSNEKLFF
NA | TRBD2 | TRBJ2-1 | TRBV4-3 | TGCGCCAGCAGCCAGACTAGCGGGGAGTCGAATGAGCAGTTCTTC | CASSQTSGESNEQFF
NA | TRBD2 | TRBJ2-1 | TRBV3-1/TRBV3-2 | TGTGCCAGCAGCCAAGTATCCCTAGCGGGGACCTACAATGAGCAGTTCTTC | CASSQVSLAGTYNEQFF
NA | TRBD1 | TRBJ1-6 | TRBV30 | TGTGCCTGGACCAGTCGACAGGGAACGGGCTATAATTCACCCCTCCACTTT | CAWTSRQGTGYNSPLHF
NA | TRBD1 | TRBJ1-1 | TRBV13 | TGTGCCAGCAGCTTAACCAGACAGGGGTTCGGTGAAGCTTTCTTT | CASSLTRQGFGEAFF
NA | TRBD1 | TRBJ1-4 | TRBV5-5 | TGTGCCAGCAGCTTAAACAGGGGGAGTGGGGAAAAACTGTTTTTT | CASSLNRGSGEKLFF
NA | NA | TRBJ1-5 | TRBV6-5 | TGTGCCAGCAGTTACTCGATCGGTCAGCCCCAGCATTTT | CASSYSIGQPQHF
NA | TRBD1 | TRBJ2-1 | TRBV12-3/TRBV12-4 | TGTGCCAGCATGGGGTCAAGGGGGCGCGAGCAGTTCTTC | CASMGSRGREQFF
NA | TRBD2 | TRBJ2-1 | TRBV2 | TGTGCCAGCAGTCCCCGTCCCGGGACTAGCGGGAGCGGTTTTGGTGAGCAGTTCTTC | CASSPRPGTSGSGFGEQFF
NA | TRBD1 | TRBJ2-1 | TRBV9 | TGTGCCAGCAGCCGGGACAGGGGCATGGATGAGCAGTTCTTC | CASSRDRGMDEQFF
NA | NA | TRBJ2-2 | TRBV21-1 | TGTGCCAGCAGCGAAAAAAGGGGGTCTCGGAAACCGAACACCGGGGAGCTGTTTTTT | CASSEKRGSRKPNTGELFF
NA | NA | TRBJ2-3 | TRBV9 | TGTGCCAGCAGCGTGGATAATCGGGGGACGTACCTTTCAGATACGCAGTATTTT | CASSVDNRGTYLSDTQYF
few | TRBD1 | TRBJ2-1 | TRBV19 | TGTGCCAGTAGTTTCTCAGGGGGCTCGGGTGAGCAGTTCTTC | CASSFSGGSGEQFF